This is a list of T cell receptor beta chains from one sample in a study of early T cells in non-severe SARS-CoV-2 infection. TCRdb analysed the 5' RACE reads with MiXCR anew, one entry per CDR3 protein. The table lists 95,000 to 100,000 distinct CDR3 sequences, 9.5% to 11% of them singletons. The sequencing input was whole blood. The receptors stem from an adult who was a healthcare worker with PCR-confirmed SARS-CoV-2 infection or an uninfected control (not recorded which). The CDR3 runs from the conserved cysteine through the conserved F or W. A D gene is named only where the DNA matches it firmly. A row's size may be missing; if present it is once, few, many or a size class.

j_call: TRBJ1-2
d_call: .
clone_size: .
v_call: TRBV13
cdr3_nt: TGTGCCACCGAACTCCGGGGGTTACCGGGTGGCTACACCTTC
cdr3_aa: CATELRGLPGGYTF

j_call: TRBJ2-7
d_call: TRBD1
clone_size: .
v_call: TRBV28
cdr3_nt: TGTGCCAGCAGTTCCTACGGGACAGGGGAGGACGAGCAGTACTTC
cdr3_aa: CASSSYGTGEDEQYF

j_call: TRBJ1-2
d_call: .
clone_size: many
v_call: TRBV9
cdr3_nt: TGTGCCAGCAGCGTAGGGTGGGGATCGTACTATGGCTACACCTTC
cdr3_aa: CASSVGWGSYYGYTF

j_call: TRBJ2-7
d_call: .
clone_size: many
v_call: TRBV7-6
cdr3_nt: TGTGCCAGCAGCTTAGGGGCAAGGCCCTACGAGCAGTACTTC
cdr3_aa: CASSLGARPYEQYF

j_call: TRBJ2-7
d_call: TRBD1
clone_size: .
v_call: TRBV20-1
cdr3_nt: TGCAGTGCCCCCCCCAAAGACAGGGTGAACGAGCAGTACTTC
cdr3_aa: CSAPPKDRVNEQYF

j_call: TRBJ2-5
d_call: .
clone_size: many
v_call: TRBV6-5
cdr3_nt: TGTGCCAGCAGCAGGCGGCGGAACCAAGAGACCCAGTACTTC
cdr3_aa: CASSRRRNQETQYF

j_call: TRBJ1-6
d_call: TRBD1
clone_size: .
v_call: TRBV4-2
cdr3_nt: TGTGCCAGCGGCATGGGGACAGGGGATCCTAATTCACCCCTCCACTTT
cdr3_aa: CASGMGTGDPNSPLHF

j_call: TRBJ1-1
d_call: .
clone_size: few
v_call: TRBV12-3/TRBV12-4
cdr3_nt: TGTGCCAGCAGTTCCTACCGGGGCACTGAAGCTTTCTTT
cdr3_aa: CASSSYRGTEAFF

j_call: TRBJ2-5
d_call: .
clone_size: many
v_call: TRBV29-1
cdr3_nt: TGCAGCGTCGCCGTACAAGAGACCCAGTACTTC
cdr3_aa: CSVAVQETQYF

j_call: TRBJ1-1
d_call: TRBD1
clone_size: .
v_call: TRBV12-3/TRBV12-4
cdr3_nt: TGTGCCAGCAGTAGCTACCGGGACAGGGGGCGCCTGAACACTGAAGCTTTCTTT
cdr3_aa: CASSSYRDRGRLNTEAFF

j_call: TRBJ2-5
d_call: .
clone_size: .
v_call: TRBV5-1
cdr3_nt: TGCGCCAGCAGCTTGGAGGGGATTCAAGAGACCCAGTACTTC
cdr3_aa: CASSLEGIQETQYF

j_call: TRBJ1-1
d_call: .
clone_size: few
v_call: TRBV12-3/TRBV12-4
cdr3_nt: TGTGCCAGCACCCTCGGACAGAACACTGAAGCTTTCTTT
cdr3_aa: CASTLGQNTEAFF

j_call: TRBJ2-3
d_call: .
clone_size: .
v_call: TRBV10-3
cdr3_nt: TGTGCCATCAGTGAGTCAGCGGGTGCTAGCACAGATACGCAGTATTTT
cdr3_aa: CAISESAGASTDTQYF

j_call: TRBJ2-1
d_call: .
clone_size: .
v_call: TRBV7-9
cdr3_nt: TGTGCCAGCAGCTCACTAACGGGACCACTCAATGAGCAGTTCTTC
cdr3_aa: CASSSLTGPLNEQFF

j_call: TRBJ2-7
d_call: TRBD1
clone_size: few
v_call: TRBV2
cdr3_nt: TGTGCCTCCGCCCTAGACAGGGGCTACGAGCAGTACTTC
cdr3_aa: CASALDRGYEQYF

j_call: TRBJ2-7
d_call: TRBD2
clone_size: few
v_call: TRBV2
cdr3_nt: TGTGCCAGCAGTGTAAAGACTAGCGGGGACTTTTCCTACGAGCAGTACTTC
cdr3_aa: CASSVKTSGDFSYEQYF

j_call: TRBJ1-1
d_call: .
clone_size: few
v_call: TRBV7-3
cdr3_nt: TGTGCCAGCAGCTTAGGCAGAATCTTGAACACTGAAGCTTTCTTT
cdr3_aa: CASSLGRILNTEAFF

j_call: TRBJ2-1
d_call: .
clone_size: few
v_call: TRBV29-1
cdr3_nt: TGCAGCGCCTGGGGTCAGGGGAGATATGAGCAGTTCTTC
cdr3_aa: CSAWGQGRYEQFF

j_call: TRBJ2-1
d_call: .
clone_size: .
v_call: TRBV20-1
cdr3_nt: TGCAGTGCTAGAGATCCTGGGCGGGGAGGAGGCGATGAGCAGTTCTTC
cdr3_aa: CSARDPGRGGGDEQFF

j_call: TRBJ1-2
d_call: .
clone_size: .
v_call: TRBV7-3
cdr3_nt: TGTGCCAGCAGCTTAATTGGTATTATAGACAAGACTACGAACTATGGCTACACCTTC
cdr3_aa: CASSLIGIIDKTTNYGYTF

j_call: TRBJ1-1
d_call: TRBD1
clone_size: .
v_call: TRBV10-3
cdr3_nt: TGTGCCATCAGTGAGCCATGGCCGGGACAGGGGGCGCGAACTGAAGCTTTCTTT
cdr3_aa: CAISEPWPGQGARTEAFF

j_call: TRBJ2-3
d_call: TRBD2
clone_size: few
v_call: TRBV7-2
cdr3_nt: TGTGCCAGCAGCTTGATCGGGACTAGCGGGAGTAGTACGCAGTATTTT
cdr3_aa: CASSLIGTSGSSTQYF

j_call: TRBJ2-7
d_call: .
clone_size: .
v_call: TRBV2
cdr3_nt: TGTGCCAGCAGCCACCTAAGTATACAGGGCAAGTACGAGCAGTACTTC
cdr3_aa: CASSHLSIQGKYEQYF

j_call: TRBJ1-5
d_call: .
clone_size: .
v_call: TRBV2
cdr3_nt: TGTGCCAGCAGCCCGAGGCAGGCCTTGAGGCAGCCCCAGCATTTT
cdr3_aa: CASSPRQALRQPQHF

j_call: TRBJ1-1
d_call: .
clone_size: .
v_call: TRBV5-1
cdr3_nt: TGCGCCAGCAGCTTGGGGGTTGGCACTGAAGCTTTCTTT
cdr3_aa: CASSLGVGTEAFF

j_call: TRBJ2-5
d_call: TRBD1
clone_size: .
v_call: TRBV2
cdr3_nt: TGTGCCAGCAGTCGAACAGGGGTAGGAACCCAGTACTTC
cdr3_aa: CASSRTGVGTQYF

j_call: TRBJ2-2
d_call: TRBD1
clone_size: .
v_call: TRBV6-5
cdr3_nt: TGTGCCAGCAGCCGGGGACAGGCCGGGGAGCTGTTTTTT
cdr3_aa: CASSRGQAGELFF

j_call: TRBJ1-6
d_call: .
clone_size: few
v_call: TRBV9
cdr3_nt: TGTGCCAGCAGCGTAGCTACTGGGTCACCCCTCCACTTT
cdr3_aa: CASSVATGSPLHF

j_call: TRBJ2-7
d_call: .
clone_size: few
v_call: TRBV28
cdr3_nt: TGTGCCAGCAGTTCCCCCGGGAGTTACGGCGAGCAGTACTTC
cdr3_aa: CASSSPGSYGEQYF

j_call: TRBJ2-5
d_call: TRBD2
clone_size: .
v_call: TRBV6-2/TRBV6-3
cdr3_nt: TGTGCCAGCAGTTACTCCGGACGACTAGCGGGAGGGTACCAAGAGACCCAGTACTTC
cdr3_aa: CASSYSGRLAGGYQETQYF

j_call: TRBJ1-1
d_call: .
clone_size: .
v_call: TRBV20-1
cdr3_nt: TGCAGTGCTAGTCGTTTTGGTGGGCAGCCGAACACTGAAGCTTTCTTT
cdr3_aa: CSASRFGGQPNTEAFF

j_call: TRBJ1-2
d_call: .
clone_size: few
v_call: TRBV7-9
cdr3_nt: TGTGCCAGCAGCTTAGAGAACGATGGCTACACCTTC
cdr3_aa: CASSLENDGYTF

j_call: TRBJ2-5
d_call: .
clone_size: few
v_call: TRBV6-5
cdr3_nt: TGTGCCAGCAGTTACCACTCTTTGGAGACCCAGTACTTC
cdr3_aa: CASSYHSLETQYF

j_call: TRBJ1-4
d_call: .
clone_size: many
v_call: TRBV7-6
cdr3_nt: TGTGCCAGCAGCTTAGGAGGGTTGGGGGTTAATGAAAAACTGTTTTTT
cdr3_aa: CASSLGGLGVNEKLFF

j_call: TRBJ2-1
d_call: .
clone_size: few
v_call: TRBV19
cdr3_nt: TGTGCCAGTAGTGTCAAAACGGGATCCAGCTCCTACAATGAGCAGTTCTTC
cdr3_aa: CASSVKTGSSSYNEQFF

j_call: TRBJ2-7
d_call: .
clone_size: few
v_call: TRBV9
cdr3_nt: TGTGCCAGCAGCTCGGGACCATCCTACGAGCAGTACTTC
cdr3_aa: CASSSGPSYEQYF

j_call: TRBJ2-7
d_call: .
clone_size: many
v_call: TRBV3-1
cdr3_nt: TGTGCCAGCAGCTCACTGGGCTACGAGCAGTACTTC
cdr3_aa: CASSSLGYEQYF

j_call: TRBJ2-5
d_call: .
clone_size: .
v_call: TRBV3-1
cdr3_nt: TGTGCCAGCAGCCCACCACTAGAGGAGACCCAGTACTTC
cdr3_aa: CASSPPLEETQYF

j_call: TRBJ2-2
d_call: .
clone_size: few
v_call: TRBV25-1
cdr3_nt: TGTGCCAGCAGTATCAGGGTTAACACCGGGGAGCTGTTTTTT
cdr3_aa: CASSIRVNTGELFF

j_call: TRBJ2-3
d_call: TRBD2
clone_size: .
v_call: TRBV18
cdr3_nt: TGTGCCAGCTCACCAACGGGACTAGCGGGAGGAGATACGCAGTATTTT
cdr3_aa: CASSPTGLAGGDTQYF

j_call: TRBJ2-3
d_call: .
clone_size: many
v_call: TRBV4-1
cdr3_nt: TGCGCCAGCAGCCACCAACAGGGAACTGAAGATACGCAGTATTTT
cdr3_aa: CASSHQQGTEDTQYF

j_call: TRBJ1-1
d_call: .
clone_size: few
v_call: TRBV6-5
cdr3_nt: TGTGCCAGCCACCGCACCACTGAAGCTTTCTTT
cdr3_aa: CASHRTTEAFF

j_call: TRBJ2-3
d_call: .
clone_size: many
v_call: TRBV28
cdr3_nt: TGTGCCAGCAGTCCTCGGGGTCTCTCCCAAGGTACGCAGTATTTT
cdr3_aa: CASSPRGLSQGTQYF

j_call: TRBJ1-5
d_call: .
clone_size: many
v_call: TRBV19
cdr3_nt: TGTGCCAGTAGTATGATCGACGGGAGCAATCAGCCCCAGCATTTT
cdr3_aa: CASSMIDGSNQPQHF

j_call: TRBJ1-1
d_call: .
clone_size: many
v_call: TRBV5-1
cdr3_nt: TGCGCCAGCAGCGAAGCTCCGGGGGCCCTCCCTGAAGCTTTCTTT
cdr3_aa: CASSEAPGALPEAFF

j_call: TRBJ2-5
d_call: .
clone_size: many
v_call: TRBV28
cdr3_nt: TGTGCCAGCAGACCGGACGTTCGAACCCAGTACTTC
cdr3_aa: CASRPDVRTQYF

j_call: TRBJ2-3
d_call: .
clone_size: .
v_call: TRBV5-5
cdr3_nt: TGTGCCAGCAGCGTGAACAGGGAAGCTAGCACAGATACGCAGTATTTT
cdr3_aa: CASSVNREASTDTQYF

j_call: TRBJ1-6
d_call: .
clone_size: .
v_call: TRBV11-3
cdr3_nt: TGTGCCAGCAGCCACACCTATAATTCACCCCTCCACTTT
cdr3_aa: CASSHTYNSPLHF

j_call: TRBJ2-3
d_call: TRBD1
clone_size: .
v_call: TRBV7-3
cdr3_nt: TGTGCCAGCAGCTTAAAACCCCGGCTCTCCGGGACAGGGGGCAAACGAGGGACAGATACGCAGTATTTT
cdr3_aa: CASSLKPRLSGTGGKRGTDTQYF

j_call: TRBJ1-1
d_call: .
clone_size: .
v_call: TRBV29-1
cdr3_nt: TGCAGCGTTGGAGGGGTCTTGCACACTGAAGCTTTCTTT
cdr3_aa: CSVGGVLHTEAFF

j_call: TRBJ2-3
d_call: .
clone_size: many
v_call: TRBV29-1
cdr3_nt: TGCAGCGTTGGCCGCCAGGGGAGGGATACGCAGTATTTT
cdr3_aa: CSVGRQGRDTQYF

j_call: TRBJ1-5
d_call: .
clone_size: few
v_call: TRBV2
cdr3_nt: TGTGCCAGCACCCCCGGGGACGCGGGGGATCAGCCCCAGCATTTT
cdr3_aa: CASTPGDAGDQPQHF

j_call: TRBJ2-1
d_call: .
clone_size: few
v_call: TRBV19
cdr3_nt: TGTGCCAGTACCCCCCGGGGGATTGCGAGTCGTTACAATGAGCAGTTCTTC
cdr3_aa: CASTPRGIASRYNEQFF

j_call: TRBJ1-2
d_call: .
clone_size: many
v_call: TRBV11-2
cdr3_nt: TGTGCCAGCAGCTTAGCCAGGGTCAACTATGGCTACACCTTC
cdr3_aa: CASSLARVNYGYTF